This T cell receptor (beta chain) originates from a study of blood T cell repertoires in COVID-19. Participants reported their clinical history, and cohort assignment relied on those reports. Before being deemed recovered, Cohort 3 donors had two negative PCRs, clearance, or symptom resolution. This CDR3 contains 15 residues. The germline V gene has CDR1 LNHNV and CDR2 YYDKDF (reference sequence). V lost 0 bases and J lost 1, with 9 bases in between. Original data processing: Scientists estimated how many nucleated cells there were by amplifying reference gene primers. Sequencing was performed with immunoSEQ multiplex PCR; in TCRdb, only in-frame clones are kept and a portion is missing. Clone size and V and J calls were adopted from that table, with D and trimming inferred from the DNA. This table has about 200,000 clones, less than 85% appearing once.

Sequenced sample: PBMCs or T cells enriched from blood (not recorded which). This TCR came from a man aged 35 to 55 who had recovered from COVID-19. The chain uses TRBV15 and TRBJ1-1, with no clear D. The chain's CDR3 is CATSRDFSRNTEAFF. The CDR3 nucleotides read TGTGCCACCAGCAGAGATTTCTCCCGGAACACTGAAGCTTTCTTT.